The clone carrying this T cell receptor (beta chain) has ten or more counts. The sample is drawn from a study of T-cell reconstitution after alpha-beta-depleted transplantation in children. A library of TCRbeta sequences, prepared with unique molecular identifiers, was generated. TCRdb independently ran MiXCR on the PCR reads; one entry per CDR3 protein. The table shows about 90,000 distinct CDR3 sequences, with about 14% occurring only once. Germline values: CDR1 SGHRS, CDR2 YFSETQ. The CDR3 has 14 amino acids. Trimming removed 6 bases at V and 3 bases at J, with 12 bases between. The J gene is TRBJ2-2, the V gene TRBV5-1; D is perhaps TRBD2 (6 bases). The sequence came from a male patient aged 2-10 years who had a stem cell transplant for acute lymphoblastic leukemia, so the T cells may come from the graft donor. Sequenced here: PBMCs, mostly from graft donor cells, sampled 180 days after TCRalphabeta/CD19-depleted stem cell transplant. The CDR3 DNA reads TGCGCCAGCAAGGCGGGGCCGTACACCGGGGAGCTGTTTTTT. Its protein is CASKAGPYTGELFF.